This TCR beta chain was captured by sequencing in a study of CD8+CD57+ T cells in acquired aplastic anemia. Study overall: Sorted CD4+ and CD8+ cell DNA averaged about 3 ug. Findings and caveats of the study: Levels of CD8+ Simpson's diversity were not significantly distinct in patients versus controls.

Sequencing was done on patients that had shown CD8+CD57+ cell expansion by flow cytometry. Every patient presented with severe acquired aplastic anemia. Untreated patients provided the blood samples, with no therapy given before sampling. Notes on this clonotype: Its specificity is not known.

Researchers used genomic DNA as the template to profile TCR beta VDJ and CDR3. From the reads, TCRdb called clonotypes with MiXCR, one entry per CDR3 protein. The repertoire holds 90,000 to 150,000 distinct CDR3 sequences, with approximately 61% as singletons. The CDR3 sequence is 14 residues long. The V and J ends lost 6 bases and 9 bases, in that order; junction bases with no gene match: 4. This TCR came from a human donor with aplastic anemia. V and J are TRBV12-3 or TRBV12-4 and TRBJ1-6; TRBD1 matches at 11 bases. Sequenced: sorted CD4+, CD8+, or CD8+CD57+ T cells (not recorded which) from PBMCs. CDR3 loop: CASRAGTGGSPLHF. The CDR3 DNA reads TGTGCCAGCAGGGCAGGGACAGGGGGTTCACCCCTCCACTTT.